This paragraph reports one TCR beta chain. The CDR3 loop spans 12 amino acids. V dropped 0 bases and J dropped 11 bases, with 10 bases sitting between them. The V gene's germline CDR1 is SGHTA and CDR2 FQGNSA. The sample comes from a study of PD-L1 blockade in urothelial cancer. Study-level background: Among blood samples, the median T cell count was about 130,000.

Noted time point: pretreatment peripheral blood. Synthetic spike-ins, TCR analog templates, were added into each PCR. Here immunoSEQ multiplex PCR was the method, and the copy in TCRdb shows in-frame clones only, minus some. The sample consists of 40,000 to 55,000 clones, 88% of them appearing once. The genes are TRBV7-2 and TRBJ2-5, with D possibly TRBD2 on 5 matching bases. The TCR sequence derives from a donor at least 40 years old with urothelial cancer. This specimen consisted of PBMCs, obtained around atezolizumab (anti-PD-L1) treatment. DNA for the CDR3: TGTGCCAGCAGCTTAGCCTTAGGCGGGCAGTACTTC. It encodes CASSLALGGQYF.